The entry that follows covers one T cell receptor beta chain sequence. The antigen is undetermined. The sample originates from a study of cytomegalovirus exposure and HLA in healthy donors. Study outcomes and limitations: Accounts indicate the classifier identified cytomegalovirus status with strong specificity and sensitivity. According to the study, 150 to 200 TCR beta chains were cytomegalovirus-associated. As confirmed in vitro, a few CMV-associated chains were specific for CMV antigens.

Repertoires were generated with immunoSEQ multiplex PCR, while TCRdb's copy carries only in-frame clones and drops some. The sample lists 220,000 or so clones; over 80% were seen once. The CDR3 covers 19 residues. With 4 bases clipped from V and 3 bases from J, the junction kept 17 bases outside the gene matches. CDR1 SGHAT and CDR2 FQNNGV come from the germline V gene. This receptor was taken from a woman aged 25-40 years in good health and CMV-seropositive. Sequencing was carried out using PBMCs. This chain joins TRBV11-2 and TRBJ1-2, with 10 bases fitting TRBD1. Here the CDR3 reads CASSSNYRDRGRRDYGYTF. DNA of the CDR3: TGTGCCAGCAGCTCGAACTACCGGGACAGGGGTAGACGAGACTATGGCTACACCTTC.